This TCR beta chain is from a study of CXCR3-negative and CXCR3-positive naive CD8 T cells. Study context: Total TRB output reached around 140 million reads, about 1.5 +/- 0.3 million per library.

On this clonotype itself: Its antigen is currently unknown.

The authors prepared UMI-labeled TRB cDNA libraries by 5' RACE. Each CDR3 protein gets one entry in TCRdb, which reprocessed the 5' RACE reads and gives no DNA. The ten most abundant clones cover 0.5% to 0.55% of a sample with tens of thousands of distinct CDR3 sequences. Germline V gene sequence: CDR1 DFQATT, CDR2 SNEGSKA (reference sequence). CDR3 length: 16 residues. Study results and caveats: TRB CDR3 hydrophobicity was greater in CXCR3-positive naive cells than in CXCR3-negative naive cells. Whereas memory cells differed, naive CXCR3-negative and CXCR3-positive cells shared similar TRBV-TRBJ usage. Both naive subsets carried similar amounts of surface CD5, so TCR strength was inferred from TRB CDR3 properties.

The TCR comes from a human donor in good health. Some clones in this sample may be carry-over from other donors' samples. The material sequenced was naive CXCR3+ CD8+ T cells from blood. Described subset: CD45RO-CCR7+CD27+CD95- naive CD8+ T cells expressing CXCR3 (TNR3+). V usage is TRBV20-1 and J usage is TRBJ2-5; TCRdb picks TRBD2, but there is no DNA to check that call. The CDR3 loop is CSGEIPGLREWETQYF.